Shown below are 18 T cell receptor beta chains from a single sample sequenced in a study of CD8 T cells in Susac syndrome. RNA in amounts of about 0.45 to 1 ug was reverse transcribed with random hexamers. One entry per CDR3 protein, called by TCRdb with MiXCR from the immunoSEQ multiplex PCR reads. The sample shows roughly 190,000 distinct CDR3 sequences, 85% to 95% of them seen only once. The sample was CD8+ T cells from PBMCs. These receptors originate from a human donor with Susac syndrome.

The chain uses TRBV9 and TRBJ2-2, with a possible D match to TRBD2 (5 bases). Germline loops: CDR1 SGDLS, CDR2 YYNGEE. There are 13 residues in the CDR3. Trimming removed 3 bases at V and 9 bases at J, with 12 bases between. Here the CDR3 reads CASSGWRRWELFF. The CDR3 bases are TGTGCCAGCAGCGGGTGGAGGCGGTGGGAGCTGTTTTTT.

This chain connects TRBV20-1 to TRBJ2-1; 8 bases line up with TRBD2. Germline V lookup: CDR1 DFQATT, CDR2 SNEGSKA (reference sequence). With V trimmed by 0 bases and J by 2 bases, 3 bases remained unmatched. The CDR3 is 15 residues long. This CDR3 is CSARDWRGAYNEQFF. CDR3 nucleotides: TGCAGTGCTAGAGATTGGCGGGGGGCCTACAATGAGCAGTTCTTC.

The V and J genes are TRBV5-1 and TRBJ1-2; weak D call: TRBD1 (5 bases). The germline gives CDR1 SGHRS, CDR2 YFSETQ. The CDR3 consists of 15 residues. V was cut by 0 bases and J by 7 bases, with 16 bases left in between. CDR3 DNA sequence: TGCGCCAGCAGCTTGGCCCTCCTCGGGGGAGGTGGCTACACCTTC. Translating gives CASSLALLGGGGYTF.

This chain uses TRBV19 with TRBJ2-3; 7 nucleotides line up with TRBD2. Germline V CDR1 and CDR2: LNHDA, SQIVND (reference sequence). With 4 bases clipped from V and 6 bases from J, the junction kept 10 bases outside the gene matches. CDR3 length equals 15 residues. In DNA, the CDR3 is TGTGCCAGTAGTACCCGACTAGCTGGGAAGGATACGCAGTATTTT. This gives the protein CASSTRLAGKDTQYF.

The chain uses TRBV27 and TRBJ2-7; 9 nucleotides match TRBD1. J lost 5 bases, V lost 3 bases, and 11 bases had no gene match. Per germline, CDR1 MNHEY and CDR2 SMNVEV (reference sequence). CDR3 length: 16 residues. CDR3 coding DNA: TGTGCCAGCAGTTTCAACACCGGGACAGGGTTCAACGAGCAGTACTTC. Its protein is CASSFNTGTGFNEQYF.

V gene TRBV9 combines with J gene TRBJ2-7, with 8 bases that match TRBD2. This CDR3 comprises 14 residues. The ends lost 4 bases at V and 1 base at J; junction bases unmatched: 4. CDR1 and CDR2 from the germline V gene are SGDLS and YYNGEE. CDR3 region: CASSPGGESYEQYF. Here the CDR3 DNA reads TGTGCCAGCAGCCCGGGGGGGGAATCCTACGAGCAGTACTTC.

This clonotype showed up just once. The rearrangement links TRBV7-2 to TRBJ2-2; D is possibly TRBD2 (5 bases). Per the germline V gene, CDR1 is SGHTA and CDR2 is FQGNSA. The V and J ends lost 5 bases and 3 bases respectively, with 13 bases between them. This CDR3 contains 15 residues. The DNA of the CDR3 is TGTGCCAGCAGCAAGCGGCCTCAGTACACCGGGGAGCTGTTTTTT. It codes for CASSKRPQYTGELFF.

The chain employs TRBV19 and TRBJ1-2; no clear D. Trimming shortened V by 4 bases and J by 8 bases, and 17 bases separated the two germline ends. The V gene's germline CDR1 is LNHDA and CDR2 SQIVND (reference sequence). CDR3 size: 14 residues. In nucleotides, the CDR3 is TGTGCCAGTAGTACCCATCCTGGACCAGAGGGCTACACCTTC. It yields the protein CASSTHPGPEGYTF.

The rearrangement uses TRBV12-3 or TRBV12-4 and TRBJ1-6; D gene unclear. Trimming took 2 bases from V and 5 from J, leaving 10 bases between them. The CDR3 totals 15 residues. For the CDR3, the DNA is TGTGCCAGCAGTTTAACCGGGAGAAATAATTCACCCCTCCACTTT. Translation gives CASSLTGRNNSPLHF.

The rearrangement uses TRBV19 and TRBJ1-1, with D perhaps TRBD1 (5 bases). Germline CDR1 is LNHDA and CDR2 is SQIVND (reference sequence). Trimming stripped 5 bases from V and 5 bases from J, with 15 bases between. This CDR3 is 14 amino acids long. CDR3 nucleotide sequence: TGTGCCAGTAGTCCTCGGTGGGGGGGGACTGAAGCTTTCTTT. Translated: CASSPRWGGTEAFF.

V and J are TRBV11-2 and TRBJ2-6, with D unclear. Germline CDR1 is SGHAT and CDR2 is FQNNGV. The CDR3 covers 17 residues. Trimming removed 1 base at V and 2 bases at J, with 12 bases between. CDR3 sequence reads: CASSLAVVGAGANVLTF. CDR3 nucleotide sequence: TGTGCCAGCAGCTTAGCAGTAGTCGGAGCTGGGGCCAACGTCCTGACTTTC. Full variable domain (rest looked up from reference TRBV11-2 and TRBJ2-6): EAGVAQSPRYKIIEKRQSVAFWCNPISGHATLYWYQQILGQGPKLLIQFQNNGVVDDSQLPKDRFSAERLKGVDSTLKIQPAKLEDSAVYLCASSLAVVGAGANVLTFGAGSRLTVL.

This rearrangement joins TRBV29-1 to TRBJ2-1, with 9 bases lining up with TRBD2. The CDR3 has 16 amino acids. The V gene end was trimmed by 2 bases and the J gene end by 8 bases; junction bases not matched to a gene: 13. Per germline, CDR1 SQVTM and CDR2 ANQGSEA. In DNA, the CDR3 is TGCAGCGTTGAATTTGTCTCGAGCGGGAGGAATTATGAGCAGTTCTTC. Amino acid sequence: CSVEFVSSGRNYEQFF.

V is TRBV11-2 and J is TRBJ1-1, with a weak D call TRBD1 (5 bases). V gave up 0 bases and J gave up 0 bases, with 8 bases separating them. The CDR3 is 15 residues long. Germline values: CDR1 SGHAT, CDR2 FQNNGV. Written as DNA, the CDR3 is TGTGCCAGCAGCTTAGAGAGGGGATTGAACACTGAAGCTTTCTTT. Translating gives CASSLERGLNTEAFF.

The chain joins TRBV20-1 to TRBJ2-3; 10 bases line up with TRBD1. CDR1 DFQATT and CDR2 SNEGSKA come from the germline V gene (reference sequence). Germline trimming cut 5 bases from V and 5 bases from J; bases unmatched to any gene: 10. The length of the CDR3 is 15 residues. CDR3 in DNA: TGCAGTGCTTCCCAACGACAGGGGGCTGAAGATACGCAGTATTTT. Translated, it gives CSASQRQGAEDTQYF.

V gene TRBV13 combines with J gene TRBJ1-5, with a tentative D call TRBD1 (6 bases). Trimming cost V 4 bases and J 1 base, with 11 bases left between them. The CDR3 length is 15 residues. CDR1 PRHDT and CDR2 FYEKMQ come from the germline V gene (reference sequence). The CDR3 DNA reads TGTGCCAGCAGCTGGGGGGCGCGGAGCAATCAGCCCCAGCATTTT. Its protein product is CASSWGARSNQPQHF.

J is TRBJ2-5 and V is TRBV30; 9 bases line up with TRBD1. CDR1 is GTSNPN, CDR2 SVGIG, per germline (reference sequence). J was trimmed by 1 base and V by 5 bases; bases with no gene match: 5. The CDR3 covers 14 residues. The CDR3, as DNA: TGTGCCTGGGACACGGGACAGGGCCAAGAGACCCAGTACTTC. Amino acid sequence: CAWDTGQGQETQYF.

The chain joins TRBV20-1 to TRBJ2-1; D not certain. The length of the CDR3 is 15 residues. Per germline, CDR1 DFQATT and CDR2 SNEGSKA (reference sequence). The V gene lost 3 bases and the J gene lost 0 bases, with 12 bases spanning the gap. For the CDR3, the DNA is TGCAGTGCTAGTGTGGCGCCGAGCTCCTACAATGAGCAGTTCTTC. It encodes CSASVAPSSYNEQFF.

The chain couples TRBV2 to TRBJ1-5; D unresolved. V lost 6 bases, J lost 6 bases, and 12 bases lay in between. Looked up from germline, CDR1 is SNHLY and CDR2 is FYNNEI. The CDR3 consists of 13 residues. CDR3 residues: CASSSEPSQPQHF. The CDR3 coding sequence is TGTGCCAGCAGCTCCGAACCCAGTCAGCCCCAGCATTTT.